The rows below give T cell receptor beta chains drawn from one sample of a study of spatial heterogeneity in lung cancer. Each CDR3 protein gets one entry after TCRdb re-called the 5' RACE reads with MiXCR. The sample has about 12,000 distinct CDR3 sequences, 14% seen once. The source was PBMCs, collected at surgery. Receptor source: a female donor with early-stage non-small cell lung cancer. CDR3s include the opening cysteine and the closing phenylalanine or tryptophan. Fields, in order: clone size, J gene, D gene, V gene, CDR3 protein, CDR3 DNA. A D gene is named only where the DNA matches it firmly. Size is omitted from some rows. Given values are once, few, many or a class for expanded clones.

abundance: many; j_gene: TRBJ2-3; d_gene: .; v_gene: TRBV29-1; CDR3aa: CSVRPTGRFVDTQYF; CDR3nt: TGCAGCGTCCGCCCTACGGGACGCTTTGTAGATACGCAGTATTTT
abundance: many; j_gene: TRBJ2-5; d_gene: .; v_gene: TRBV18; CDR3aa: CASSPQAGRETQYF; CDR3nt: TGTGCCAGCTCACCACAGGCAGGGAGGGAGACCCAGTACTTC
abundance: .; j_gene: TRBJ2-1; d_gene: TRBD2; v_gene: TRBV29-1; CDR3aa: CSVSGIYNEQFF; CDR3nt: TGCAGCGTTAGCGGGATCTACAATGAGCAGTTCTTC
abundance: many; j_gene: TRBJ2-7; d_gene: .; v_gene: TRBV20-1; CDR3aa: CSARSRGYEQYF; CDR3nt: TGCAGTGCTAGATCCCGGGGCTACGAGCAGTACTTC
abundance: .; j_gene: TRBJ1-2; d_gene: .; v_gene: TRBV5-1; CDR3aa: CASTLGPGDYGYTF; CDR3nt: TGCGCCAGCACCTTAGGACCCGGCGACTATGGCTACACCTTC
abundance: medium-sized; j_gene: TRBJ1-6; d_gene: TRBD1; v_gene: TRBV2; CDR3aa: CASSLTGGVSYNSPLHF; CDR3nt: TGTGCCAGCAGTCTTACAGGGGGCGTCTCCTATAATTCACCCCTCCACTTT
abundance: many; j_gene: TRBJ2-7; d_gene: TRBD2; v_gene: TRBV12-3/TRBV12-4; CDR3aa: CASREQRGEAYEQYF; CDR3nt: TGTGCCAGCAGGGAACAGCGGGGGGAGGCCTACGAGCAGTACTTC
abundance: many; j_gene: TRBJ1-6; d_gene: .; v_gene: TRBV5-6; CDR3aa: CASSFPGTPVVPLHF; CDR3nt: TGTGCCAGCAGCTTCCCCGGGACCCCGGTGGTACCCCTCCACTTT
abundance: many; j_gene: TRBJ1-2; d_gene: .; v_gene: TRBV29-1; CDR3aa: CSVEGGAGGYTF; CDR3nt: TGCAGCGTTGAAGGGGGGGCGGGAGGCTACACCTTC
abundance: .; j_gene: TRBJ2-7; d_gene: TRBD2; v_gene: TRBV20-1; CDR3aa: CSARWLGTRVHEQYF; CDR3nt: TGCAGTGCCCGGTGGCTCGGGACTAGGGTCCACGAGCAGTACTTC
abundance: medium-sized; j_gene: TRBJ1-1; d_gene: .; v_gene: TRBV6-5; CDR3aa: CASRSNRQRNTEAFF; CDR3nt: TGTGCCAGCAGGTCCAACCGCCAGCGGAACACTGAAGCTTTCTTT
abundance: medium-sized; j_gene: TRBJ2-7; d_gene: .; v_gene: TRBV11-2; CDR3aa: CASSLGTIEQYF; CDR3nt: TGTGCCAGCAGCTTAGGGACCATCGAGCAGTACTTC
abundance: medium-sized; j_gene: TRBJ2-3; d_gene: .; v_gene: TRBV7-8; CDR3aa: CASSPSTTDTQYF; CDR3nt: TGTGCCAGCAGCCCCAGCACCACAGATACGCAGTATTTT
abundance: many; j_gene: TRBJ2-1; d_gene: .; v_gene: TRBV6-5; CDR3aa: CASSYKIQTRRGNEQFF; CDR3nt: TGTGCCAGCAGTTACAAAATACAGACCCGGCGGGGTAATGAGCAGTTCTTC
abundance: many; j_gene: TRBJ2-1; d_gene: TRBD2; v_gene: TRBV29-1; CDR3aa: CSVGTSGRTNEQFF; CDR3nt: TGCAGCGTCGGGACTAGCGGGAGGACAAATGAGCAGTTCTTC
abundance: many; j_gene: TRBJ2-6; d_gene: TRBD1; v_gene: TRBV3-1; CDR3aa: CASGDRGTGANVLTF; CDR3nt: TGTGCCAGCGGGGACAGGGGGACTGGGGCCAACGTCCTGACTTTC
abundance: medium-sized; j_gene: TRBJ2-3; d_gene: .; v_gene: TRBV5-1; CDR3aa: CASSFLSGTDTQYF; CDR3nt: TGCGCCAGCAGCTTTTTGTCAGGCACAGATACGCAGTATTTT
abundance: many; j_gene: TRBJ1-2; d_gene: .; v_gene: TRBV27; CDR3aa: CASSLYGSNYGYTF; CDR3nt: TGTGCCAGCAGTTTGTATGGGAGTAACTATGGCTACACCTTC
abundance: medium-sized; j_gene: TRBJ1-1; d_gene: .; v_gene: TRBV29-1; CDR3aa: CSVRGGLGTEAFF; CDR3nt: TGCAGCGTGCGAGGGGGGCTGGGCACTGAAGCTTTCTTT
abundance: many; j_gene: TRBJ2-3; d_gene: TRBD2; v_gene: TRBV6-6; CDR3aa: CASREGSSGGADTQYF; CDR3nt: TGTGCCAGCAGAGAAGGGTCTAGCGGGGGGGCAGATACGCAGTATTTT
abundance: medium-sized; j_gene: TRBJ2-5; d_gene: .; v_gene: TRBV7-9; CDR3aa: CASSLLTETQYF; CDR3nt: TGTGCCAGCAGCTTACTAACGGAGACCCAGTACTTC
abundance: .; j_gene: TRBJ2-7; d_gene: .; v_gene: TRBV20-1; CDR3aa: CSARPVYSPIGEQYF; CDR3nt: TGCAGTGCTAGGCCTGTTTACAGCCCGATCGGGGAGCAGTACTTC
abundance: medium-sized; j_gene: TRBJ1-1; d_gene: TRBD1; v_gene: TRBV7-9; CDR3aa: CASSLAGGALMVAFF; CDR3nt: TGTGCCAGCAGCTTAGCAGGGGGCGCTTTGATGGTAGCTTTCTTT
abundance: many; j_gene: TRBJ2-3; d_gene: TRBD2; v_gene: TRBV11-2; CDR3aa: CASSAPTSGGKDTQYF; CDR3nt: TGTGCCAGCAGCGCCCCTACTAGCGGGGGGAAGGATACGCAGTATTTT
abundance: .; j_gene: TRBJ2-1; d_gene: TRBD1; v_gene: TRBV5-5; CDR3aa: CASSLQGAPILFF; CDR3nt: TGTGCCAGCAGCTTACAGGGGGCGCCGATCCTGTTCTTC
abundance: many; j_gene: TRBJ2-1; d_gene: .; v_gene: TRBV11-3; CDR3aa: CASSSAASSEQFF; CDR3nt: TGTGCCAGCAGCTCCGCGGCGAGCAGCGAGCAGTTCTTC
abundance: many; j_gene: TRBJ2-5; d_gene: .; v_gene: TRBV20-1; CDR3aa: CSASPTGRAYFETQYF; CDR3nt: TGCAGTGCTAGTCCCACTGGCAGGGCATATTTTGAGACCCAGTACTTC
abundance: many; j_gene: TRBJ2-5; d_gene: .; v_gene: TRBV29-1; CDR3aa: CSVGDTGETQYF; CDR3nt: TGCAGCGTGGGGGACACTGGGGAGACCCAGTACTTC
abundance: medium-sized; j_gene: TRBJ1-5; d_gene: .; v_gene: TRBV18; CDR3aa: CASSPPPRDQPQHF; CDR3nt: TGTGCCAGCTCACCCCCCCCGCGGGATCAGCCCCAGCATTTT
abundance: .; j_gene: TRBJ1-1; d_gene: TRBD1; v_gene: TRBV20-1; CDR3aa: CSAGQGSLNTEAFF; CDR3nt: TGCAGTGCCGGACAGGGGTCACTGAACACTGAAGCTTTCTTT
abundance: few; j_gene: TRBJ2-1; d_gene: TRBD1; v_gene: TRBV4-3; CDR3aa: CASSQGLAYSGTDNEQFF; CDR3nt: TGCGCCAGCAGCCAAGGCCTCGCCTACTCCGGGACAGACAATGAGCAGTTCTTC
abundance: medium-sized; j_gene: TRBJ2-1; d_gene: TRBD2; v_gene: TRBV5-4; CDR3aa: CASSLFGGASSEQFF; CDR3nt: TGTGCCAGCAGCTTGTTCGGGGGGGCCTCGTCTGAGCAGTTCTTC
abundance: many; j_gene: TRBJ2-1; d_gene: .; v_gene: TRBV7-8; CDR3aa: CASTSLTPPIF; CDR3nt: TGTGCCAGCACCTCTTTGACCCCCCCGATCTTC
abundance: medium-sized; j_gene: TRBJ2-1; d_gene: .; v_gene: TRBV18; CDR3aa: CASSPNNYNEQFF; CDR3nt: TGTGCCAGCTCACCTAACAACTACAATGAGCAGTTCTTC
abundance: medium-sized; j_gene: TRBJ2-7; d_gene: .; v_gene: TRBV2; CDR3aa: CASRGLRRYEQYF; CDR3nt: TGTGCCAGCAGGGGACTGCGCCGATACGAGCAGTACTTC
abundance: medium-sized; j_gene: TRBJ1-2; d_gene: TRBD1; v_gene: TRBV18; CDR3aa: CASSPPTGQGTYGYTF; CDR3nt: TGTGCCAGCTCACCACCCACGGGACAGGGAACCTATGGCTACACCTTC
abundance: many; j_gene: TRBJ2-3; d_gene: .; v_gene: TRBV7-9; CDR3aa: CASSLAVSTDTQYF; CDR3nt: TGTGCCAGCAGCTTGGCAGTAAGCACAGATACGCAGTATTTT
abundance: many; j_gene: TRBJ1-1; d_gene: .; v_gene: TRBV7-8; CDR3aa: CASSLNPRLEAFF; CDR3nt: TGTGCCAGCAGCTTAAATCCTCGGTTGGAAGCTTTCTTT
abundance: many; j_gene: TRBJ2-1; d_gene: .; v_gene: TRBV29-1; CDR3aa: CSVERGGSYNEQFF; CDR3nt: TGCAGCGTTGAAAGAGGTGGCTCCTACAATGAGCAGTTCTTC
abundance: few; j_gene: TRBJ2-2; d_gene: .; v_gene: TRBV7-9; CDR3aa: CASSLERIINTGELFF; CDR3nt: TGTGCCAGCAGCTTAGAACGGATAATAAACACCGGGGAGCTGTTTTTT
abundance: .; j_gene: TRBJ2-1; d_gene: TRBD2; v_gene: TRBV20-1; CDR3aa: CSASNLLAGPYNEQFF; CDR3nt: TGCAGTGCTAGTAACCTACTAGCGGGGCCCTACAATGAGCAGTTCTTC
abundance: medium-sized; j_gene: TRBJ2-7; d_gene: TRBD1; v_gene: TRBV28; CDR3aa: CASSSGQGPGYEQYF; CDR3nt: TGTGCCAGCAGTTCGGGACAGGGCCCCGGGTACGAGCAGTACTTC
abundance: many; j_gene: TRBJ1-1; d_gene: .; v_gene: TRBV6-2/TRBV6-3; CDR3aa: CASQGPAGDTEAFF; CDR3nt: TGTGCCAGCCAGGGGCCAGCCGGGGACACTGAAGCTTTCTTT
abundance: many; j_gene: TRBJ2-3; d_gene: .; v_gene: TRBV2; CDR3aa: CASSALERGDTQYF; CDR3nt: TGTGCCAGCAGTGCATTGGAAAGGGGGGATACGCAGTATTTT
abundance: many; j_gene: TRBJ1-2; d_gene: .; v_gene: TRBV2; CDR3aa: CASSGTGPPIGYGYTF; CDR3nt: TGTGCCAGCAGTGGAACAGGACCCCCCATCGGCTATGGCTACACCTTC
abundance: medium-sized; j_gene: TRBJ2-3; d_gene: .; v_gene: TRBV7-2; CDR3aa: CASSARTDTQYF; CDR3nt: TGTGCCAGCAGCGCCCGCACAGATACGCAGTATTTT